These 15 T cell receptor beta chains were all obtained from the same sample, sequenced in a study of radiotherapy plus CTLA-4 blockade in lung cancer. Clones were read by immunoSEQ multiplex PCR, and TCRdb kept only the in-frame ones, dropping some. In the table there are more than 90,000 clones, around 84% of which are singletons. The sequencing used peripheral blood, collected from a patient treated with radiotherapy plus ipilimumab. The receptors were sampled from a human donor with non-small cell lung cancer that progressed on radiotherapy plus ipilimumab.

V usage is TRBV12-5 and J usage is TRBJ2-3; weak D call: TRBD1 (5 bases). There are 13 residues in the CDR3. With 5 bases removed from V and 5 bases from J, the gap between germline ends came to 11 bases. CDR1 is LGHNT, CDR2 FRNRAP, per germline. The CDR3 bases are TGTGCTAGTGGTCGGGTAGGGGAAGATACGCAGTATTTT. Protein: CASGRVGEDTQYF. The variable domain in full, completed from reference TRBV12-5 and TRBJ2-3, reads DARVTQTPRHKVTEMGQEVTMRCQPILGHNTVFWYRQTMMQGLELLAYFRNRAPLDDSGMPKDRFSAEMPDATLATLKIQPSEPRDSAVYFCASGRVGEDTQYFGPGTRLTVL.

The V and J genes are TRBV7-3 and TRBJ2-1; TRBD1 matches at 10 bases. Germline assignment: CDR1 SGHTA and CDR2 FQGTGA. This CDR3 contains 15 residues. The V segment lost 8 bases and the J segment 6 bases; nucleotides outside the gene matches: 10. CDR3 DNA sequence: TGTGCCAGCGGAAAAGACAGGGGGCGATTCAATGAGCAGTTCTTC. It yields the protein CASGKDRGRFNEQFF. Drawing the rest from reference TRBV7-3 and TRBJ2-1, the complete variable domain is GAGVSQTPSNKVTEKGKYVELRCDPISGHTALYWYRQSLGQGPEFLIYFQGTGAADDSGLPNDRFFAVRPEGSVSTLKIQRTERGDSAVYLCASGKDRGRFNEQFFGPGTRLTVL.

This clone was observed a handful of times. This sequence joins TRBV6-5 and TRBJ1-5, with a tentative D call TRBD1 (6 bases). The ends were cut back, 7 bases at V and 6 bases at J, with 13 bases in the middle. The CDR3 has 13 amino acids. Germline CDR1 reads MNHEY; CDR2 reads SVGAGI. The CDR3 region is CASTTGFGQPQHF. The CDR3 DNA reads TGTGCCAGCACCACAGGGTTCGGTCAGCCCCAGCATTTT.

The J gene is TRBJ2-6, the V gene TRBV9; D ambiguous. V was cut by 0 bases and J by 0 bases, with 13 bases left in between. Germline V gene data show CDR1 as SGDLS and CDR2 as YYNGEE. CDR3 length: 18 amino acids. The CDR3 protein is CASSVGPGVRSGANVLTF. DNA for the CDR3: TGTGCCAGCAGCGTAGGCCCAGGTGTTCGCTCTGGGGCCAACGTCCTGACTTTC.

The chain is built from TRBV27 and TRBJ1-1; 9 bases are a match to TRBD1. This CDR3 is built from 15 residues. CDR1 MNHEY and CDR2 SMNVEV come from the germline V gene (reference sequence). Unmatched junction bases numbered 8, after V lost 5 bases and J lost 4 bases. The CDR3, as DNA: TGTGCCAGCAGTGAACAGGGGGCCGTTTCCACTGAAGCTTTCTTT. Protein sequence: CASSEQGAVSTEAFF.

This chain connects TRBV2 to TRBJ2-3, with D uncertain. The V end lost 7 bases, the J end lost 4 bases, and 9 bases lay between the germline ends. The CDR3 is 12 amino acids. Germline V CDR1 and CDR2: SNHLY, FYNNEI. The CDR3 DNA sequence: TGTGCCAGCAAGGCCTCCCCAGATACGCAGTATTTT. Protein product: CASKASPDTQYF.

The chain has TRBV10-2 and TRBJ2-7, with TRBD2 matching 11 bases. The CDR3 runs to 18 residues. The V segment lost 6 bases and the J segment 0 bases; nucleotides outside the gene matches: 13. Germline V gene sequence: CDR1 WSHSY, CDR2 SAAADI. The CDR3 bases are TGCGCCAGCAGCCCCGGGACTAGCGGCTACACGAGCTCCTACGAGCAGTACGTC. Translating it yields CASSPGTSGYTSSYEQYV.

This sequence joins TRBV18 and TRBJ2-1; D might be TRBD1 (7 bases). Trimming pared 5 bases from V and 6 bases from J, leaving 11 bases between. CDR1 and CDR2 from the germline V gene are KGHSH and LQKENI. The CDR3 length is 13 residues. CDR3 sequence (DNA): TGTGCCAGCTCAGGAGGGGGCTCCAATGAGCAGTTCTTC. Translated, it gives CASSGGGSNEQFF.

The chain has TRBV7-2 and TRBJ2-2; D may correspond to TRBD1 or TRBD2 (5 bases each). The ends were cut back, 5 bases at V and 1 base at J, with 8 bases in the middle. The CDR3 contains 14 residues. Germline V gives CDR1 SGHTA, CDR2 FQGNSA. This chain's CDR3 is CASSRDGNTGELFF. The CDR3 region has the DNA TGTGCCAGCAGCCGGGACGGGAACACCGGGGAGCTGTTTTTT.

The table lists this clone with a few counts. The chain joins TRBV6-1 to TRBJ2-2, with D perhaps matching TRBD2 (6 bases). The CDR3 spans 14 residues. CDR1 and CDR2 from the germline V gene are MNHNS and SASEGT. V shed 10 bases and J shed 0 bases, with 12 bases lying between them. CDR3 protein: CATAGTPNTGELFF. The DNA for the CDR3 is TGTGCCACCGCGGGAACACCGAACACCGGGGAGCTGTTTTTT.

The chain couples TRBV9 to TRBJ2-3, with 7 bases that match TRBD2. The J segment lost 5 bases and the V segment lost 3 bases, leaving 12 bases of the junction unmatched. Germline loops: CDR1 SGDLS, CDR2 YYNGEE. This CDR3 is 16 amino acids long. In DNA form, the CDR3 reads TGTGCCAGCAGCGGAAGTGGGACTACCCTGGGAGATACGCAGTATTTT. Protein sequence: CASSGSGTTLGDTQYF.

The sample holds a few counts of this clone. J is TRBJ2-7 and V is TRBV28; 8 bases agree with TRBD2. Trimming took 6 bases from V and 5 from J; bases not matched to a gene: 21. CDR1 and CDR2 (germline): MDHEN, SYDVKM. The CDR3 extends over 18 amino acids. CDR3 nucleotide sequence: TGTGCCAGCAGCCCAAGCCCCTGGCGGGAGGATGGCACCCACGAGCAGTACGTC. The encoded protein is CASSPSPWREDGTHEQYV.

The chain combines TRBV7-9 with TRBJ2-2; unclear D gene. Per germline, CDR1 SEHNR and CDR2 FQNEAQ (reference sequence). The CDR3 is made up of 12 amino acids. V was cut by 7 bases and J by 6 bases, with 9 bases left in between. CDR3 region: CASIWEAGELFF. The DNA for the CDR3 is TGTGCCAGCATTTGGGAAGCCGGGGAGCTGTTTTTT.

The chain uses TRBV5-1 and TRBJ2-5, with 10 bases identical to TRBD2. The CDR3 runs to 17 residues. The V gene's germline CDR1 is SGHRS and CDR2 YFSETQ. Trimming took 0 bases from V and 3 from J; bases not matched to a gene: 8. The CDR3 reads CASSLVGLAGVEETQYF. The CDR3 DNA sequence: TGCGCCAGCAGCTTGGTGGGGCTAGCGGGAGTAGAAGAGACCCAGTACTTC.

The V gene is TRBV25-1, the J gene TRBJ2-5; no clear D gene. V lost 4 bases, J lost 5 bases, and 8 bases lay in between. The CDR3 is 12 amino acids. CDR1 is MGHDK and CDR2 is SYGVNS in the germline V gene. In DNA form, the CDR3 reads TGTGCCAGCAGTGTTCCCCCCGAGACCCAGTACTTC. Encoded protein: CASSVPPETQYF.